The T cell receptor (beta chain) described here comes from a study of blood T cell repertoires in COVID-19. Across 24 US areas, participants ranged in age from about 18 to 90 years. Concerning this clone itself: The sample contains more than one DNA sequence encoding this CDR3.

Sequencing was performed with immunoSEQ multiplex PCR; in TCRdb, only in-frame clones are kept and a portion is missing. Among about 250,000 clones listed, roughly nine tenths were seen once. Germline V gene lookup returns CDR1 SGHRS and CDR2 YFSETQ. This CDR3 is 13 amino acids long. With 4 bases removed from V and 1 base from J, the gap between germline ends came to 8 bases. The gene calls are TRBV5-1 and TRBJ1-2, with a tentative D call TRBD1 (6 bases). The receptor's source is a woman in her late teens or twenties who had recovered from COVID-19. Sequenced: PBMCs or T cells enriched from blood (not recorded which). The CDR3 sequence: CASSEQGNYGYTF. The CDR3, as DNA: TGCGCCAGCAGCGAACAGGGTAACTATGGCTACACCTTC.